This section outlines one T cell receptor (beta chain) sequence together with its context. The antigen is undetermined. Profiled with immunoSEQ multiplex PCR; TCRdb holds only in-frame clones, not every one. The data hold about 160,000 clones, with 94% observed a single time. Germline-derived CDR1 and CDR2 are LGHNA and YSLEER. V shed 0 bases and J shed 0 bases, with 9 bases lying between them. The CDR3 is made up of 16 amino acids. Doses given second, at about 4 or about 12 weeks, were pooled. This specimen belongs to a study of T cell responses to AZD1222 COVID-19 vaccine. Study-wide results and caveats: Scientists sampled the repertoires only once the peak T cell response had passed.

This receptor was taken from an adult who received the AZD1222 COVID-19 vaccine. Specimen: peripheral blood, collected 28 days after the second AZD1222 dose. V and J are TRBV4-3 and TRBJ1-5, with D perhaps matching TRBD1 (6 bases). This CDR3 reads CASSQDGTRSNQPQHF. CDR3 in DNA: TGCGCCAGCAGCCAAGATGGGACACGTAGCAATCAGCCCCAGCATTTT.